Each of the 25 T cell receptor beta chains below was sequenced from the same sample in a study of identical twins. Using its own MiXCR run on the 5' RACE reads, TCRdb lists one record per CDR3 protein. The sample consists of 500,000 or so distinct CDR3 sequences, more than 13% of them appearing once. These data were also reused for a study on yellow fever vaccine responses in identical twins.

The specimen sequenced was CD4+ T cells sorted from blood. The source of these receptors is a woman younger than 35 in good health.

This clonotype occurred once. The chain has TRBV10-3 and TRBJ2-2, with 11 positions matching TRBD1. CDR1 is ENHRY and CDR2 is SYGVKD in the germline V gene. The V and J ends lost 6 bases and 4 bases, in that order; junction bases with no gene match: 10. The CDR3 length is 17 residues. CDR3 protein: CAISKGGTGGFTGELFF. The CDR3 nucleotides are TGTGCCATCAGCAAGGGCGGGACAGGGGGATTCACCGGGGAGCTGTTTTTT.

V gene TRBV6-2 or TRBV6-3 combines with J gene TRBJ2-7; D not certain. The V gene lost 6 bases and the J gene lost 2 bases, with 8 bases spanning the gap. CDR3 length: 12 amino acids. CDR1 and CDR2 (germline): MNHEY, SVGEGT. CDR3 nucleotide sequence: TGTGCCAGCAGACCGGACCCCTACGAGCAGTACTTC. This sequence encodes CASRPDPYEQYF.

In DNA form, the CDR3 reads TGTGCCAGCAGAGCAGGGGAGGGTTTATCTGGGGCCAACGTCCTGACTTTC. This encodes CASRAGEGLSGANVLTF. The V gene is TRBV12-3 or TRBV12-4, the J gene TRBJ2-6; D perhaps matches TRBD2 (7 bases). The V end lost 6 bases, the J end lost 1 base, and 16 bases lay between the germline ends. The CDR3 has 17 amino acids.

This chain uses TRBV7-9 with TRBJ2-3; TRBD1 agrees at 9 bases. The V gene's germline CDR1 is SEHNR and CDR2 FQNEAQ (reference sequence). There are 15 residues in the CDR3. V lost 1 base, J lost 5 bases, and 4 bases stayed unmatched. CDR3 nucleotide sequence: TGTGCCAGCAGCTTAGGGACAGGGGTGAAAGATACGCAGTATTTT. It encodes CASSLGTGVKDTQYF.

The chain has TRBV6-2 or TRBV6-3 and TRBJ2-7; TRBD2 aligns across 10 bases. The CDR3 is made up of 15 amino acids. With 7 bases clipped from V and 0 bases from J, the junction kept 6 bases outside the gene matches. CDR1 and CDR2 (germline): MNHEY, SVGEGT. DNA of the CDR3: TGTGCCAGCACCCGCAGGACTAGCGGCTCCTACGAGCAGTACTTC. Translation gives CASTRRTSGSYEQYF.

V usage is TRBV5-5 and J usage is TRBJ2-5, with 7 bases matching TRBD2. J lost 7 bases, V lost 4 bases, and 19 bases had no gene match. Germline CDR1 and CDR2: SGHKS and YYEKEE (reference sequence). The CDR3 loop spans 17 amino acids. CDR3 amino acids: CASSPFGSSGGPGTQYF. Here the CDR3 DNA reads TGTGCCAGCAGCCCCTTCGGGTCTAGCGGTGGGCCGGGGACCCAGTACTTC.

This clonotype was observed a few times. V and J are TRBV7-6 and TRBJ2-3; the match to TRBD2 covers 9 bases. Germline V gives CDR1 SGHVS, CDR2 FNYEAQ. The CDR3 loop spans 16 amino acids. Trimming cost V 3 bases and J 2 bases; bases outside gene matches: 6. The CDR3 coding sequence is TGTGCCAGCAGCTTGGTAGCGGGGGCGAACACAGATACGCAGTATTTT. Encoded protein: CASSLVAGANTDTQYF.

The V and J genes are TRBV20-1 and TRBJ2-7; maybe TRBD2 (5 bases). The CDR3 consists of 15 residues. V shed 2 bases and J shed 6 bases, with 20 bases lying between them. Germline assignment: CDR1 DFQATT and CDR2 SNEGSKA (reference sequence). CDR3 sequence reads: CSARSSGRERFEQYF. The CDR3 DNA follows: TGCAGTGCTAGATCATCGGGTCGGGAACGGTTCGAGCAGTACTTC.

The gene calls are TRBV18 and TRBJ1-2; no clear D. The CDR3 runs 13 residues. Germline V gene sequence: CDR1 KGHSH, CDR2 LQKENI. The V gene lost 1 base and the J gene lost 3 bases, with 6 bases spanning the gap. The CDR3 protein is CASSPQADYGYTF. The CDR3 DNA reads TGTGCCAGCTCACCACAGGCGGACTATGGCTACACCTTC.

The chain uses TRBV28 and TRBJ2-7, with 9 bases that match TRBD1. The trim removed 6 bases at V and 3 bases at J, leaving 12 bases unmatched. The CDR3 runs to 16 residues. Germline V gene sequence: CDR1 MDHEN, CDR2 SYDVKM. The CDR3 protein is CASRGRVRDRVYEQYF. The CDR3 DNA is TGTGCCAGCAGGGGGAGGGTCCGGGACAGGGTCTACGAGCAGTACTTC.

This sequence joins TRBV4-2 and TRBJ2-5; the D gene could be TRBD1 or TRBD2 (5 bases each). Trimming took 4 bases from V and 2 from J, leaving 14 bases between them. The V gene's germline CDR1 is LGHNA and CDR2 YNFKEQ. This CDR3 spans 15 amino acids. The CDR3 DNA reads TGTGCCAGCAGCCTGCAGTTGGGGGTACAAGAGACCCAGTACTTC. It translates to CASSLQLGVQETQYF.

The chain employs TRBV27 and TRBJ2-3; perhaps D is TRBD1 or TRBD2 (6 bases each). The CDR3 covers 17 residues. V was shortened by 6 bases and J by 2 bases, with 21 bases between the two germline ends. Germline CDR1 reads MNHEY; CDR2 reads SMNVEV (reference sequence). The CDR3, as DNA: TGTGCCAGCAGACCCCTCGGGGGCCCTCCTACCACAGATACGCAGTATTTT. Its translation is CASRPLGGPPTTDTQYF.

This clonotype came up a few times. V gene TRBV5-1 combines with J gene TRBJ1-5; tentative D call: TRBD1 (5 bases). V dropped 3 bases and J dropped 7 bases, with 14 bases sitting between them. The germline gives CDR1 SGHRS, CDR2 YFSETQ. This CDR3 is 14 amino acids long. The CDR3 DNA follows: TGCGCCAGCAGCTACGTCCAGGGAGGACAGCCCCAGCATTTT. The encoded protein is CASSYVQGGQPQHF.

This clonotype turned up a few times. This rearrangement joins TRBV20-1 to TRBJ2-1; D might be TRBD2 (6 bases). The V end lost 1 base, the J end lost 9 bases, and 7 bases lay between the germline ends. The germline V gene has CDR1 DFQATT and CDR2 SNEGSKA (reference sequence). This CDR3 has 11 residues. CDR3: CSARARGEQFF. The CDR3 bases are TGCAGTGCTAGAGCGCGGGGTGAGCAGTTCTTC.

This clonotype was recorded a few times. The V call is TRBV6-5, the J call TRBJ1-6, with TRBD1 as a possible D gene (5 bases). This CDR3 contains 12 residues. V was cut by 4 bases and J by 14 bases, with 12 bases left in between. Germline assignment: CDR1 MNHEY and CDR2 SVGAGI. The chain's CDR3 is CASSLGGLSLHF. The CDR3, as DNA: TGTGCCAGCAGTTTGGGGGGTTTATCCCTCCACTTT.

This sequence joins TRBV5-1 and TRBJ1-3; TRBD1 matches at 7 bases. V lost 1 base and J lost 8; bases outside the gene matches: 3. The germline CDR1 and CDR2 sequences are SGHRS and YFSETQ. The CDR3 is 13 residues long. The CDR3 protein is CASSLPGGDTIYF. The CDR3 nucleotides read TGCGCCAGCAGCTTGCCAGGGGGAGACACCATATATTTT.

This chain connects TRBV5-8 to TRBJ2-7; the D is unclear. Trimming removed 4 bases at V and 5 bases at J, with 16 bases between. Germline V CDR1 and CDR2: SGHTS, YDEGEE. The CDR3 totals 14 residues. In DNA, the CDR3 is TGTGCCAGCAGCGCGGATTACAGCCTCCACGAGCAGTACTTC. Amino acid sequence: CASSADYSLHEQYF.

This clonotype was seen only a few times. The genes are TRBV20-1 and TRBJ1-1; D possibly corresponds to TRBD1 (5 bases). The germline V gene encodes CDR1 DFQATT and CDR2 SNEGSKA (reference sequence). The ends were cut back, 6 bases at V and 1 base at J, with 12 bases in the middle. CDR3 length: 13 amino acids. The DNA of the CDR3 is TGCAGTGCCCCCCCTACAGGGAACACTGAAGCTTTCTTT. Translating it yields CSAPPTGNTEAFF.

V and J are TRBV12-3 or TRBV12-4 and TRBJ1-5, with a possible D match to TRBD1 (5 bases). The ends were cut back, 6 bases at V and 3 bases at J, with 12 bases in the middle. The CDR3 is 14 amino acids. The CDR3 DNA follows: TGTGCCAGCAGCCCCGGGACCATCAATCAGCCCCAGCATTTT. Translating it yields CASSPGTINQPQHF.

This clonotype has a handful of counts. CDR3 in DNA: TGCAGTGCTAGTGAGGCAGTCCTCAATTCACCCCTCCACTTT. Its translation: CSASEAVLNSPLHF. This chain connects TRBV20-1 to TRBJ1-6; D gene unclear. This CDR3 comprises 14 residues. With 3 bases removed from V and 7 bases from J, the gap between germline ends came to 13 bases. Germline loops: CDR1 DFQATT, CDR2 SNEGSKA (reference sequence).

This sequence joins TRBV11-1 and TRBJ2-6, with D maybe TRBD2 (7 bases). V was clipped by 2 bases and J by 1 base, with 15 bases between them. The length of the CDR3 is 18 residues. Looked up from germline, CDR1 is SGHAT and CDR2 is FQDESV (reference sequence). The CDR3 region is CASSLRGGALSGANVLTF. CDR3 in DNA: TGTGCCAGCAGCTTAAGAGGGGGGGCTCTATCTGGGGCCAACGTCCTGACTTTC.

The rearrangement uses TRBV6-6 and TRBJ2-2; maybe TRBD1 (6 bases). Trimming cost V 5 bases and J 2 bases, with 12 bases left between them. There are 15 residues in the CDR3. Germline CDR1 is MNHNY and CDR2 is SVGAGI (reference sequence). CDR3 sequence (DNA): TGTGCCAGCAGTCCGGGACAAGTTAACACCGGGGAGCTGTTTTTT. Protein: CASSPGQVNTGELFF.

This rearrangement joins TRBV7-9 to TRBJ2-5; D remains ambiguous. Germline loops: CDR1 SEHNR, CDR2 FQNEAQ (reference sequence). V lost 2 bases and J 1 base, leaving 8 bases between the germline ends. The CDR3 is 14 residues long. The CDR3 reads CASSLRVTQETQYF. The DNA of the CDR3 is TGTGCCAGCAGCTTACGCGTAACCCAAGAGACCCAGTACTTC.

This clonotype was counted only a few times. The chain employs TRBV18 and TRBJ1-5; D is uncertain. The germline CDR1 and CDR2 sequences are KGHSH and LQKENI. Trimming took 6 bases from V and 4 from J, leaving 13 bases between them. The CDR3 runs to 14 residues. CDR3 coding DNA: TGTGCCAGCTCCGGTCCGGGAACGAATCAGCCCCAGCATTTT. Its protein product is CASSGPGTNQPQHF.

The rearrangement joins TRBV5-1 to TRBJ2-5, with TRBD2 matching 8 bases. This CDR3 is 16 amino acids long. V gave up 0 bases and J gave up 2 bases; unmatched junction bases: 6. Germline CDR1 is SGHRS and CDR2 is YFSETQ. Here the CDR3 DNA reads TGCGCCAGCAGCTTGGGGGTAGCGGGGCTGCAAGAGACCCAGTACTTC. This encodes CASSLGVAGLQETQYF.